The 3 T cell receptor beta chains listed next were all sequenced from one sample in a study of cytomegalovirus exposure and HLA in healthy donors. PCR used 60 Vbeta primers and 13 Jbeta primers. Data came from immunoSEQ multiplex PCR; TCRdb stores just in-frame clones and leaves some out. The sample yields some 190,000 clones, roughly 80% seen once. The sequencing sample was made of PBMCs. Receptors originate from a man aged 35-49 years in good health and CMV-seronegative.

The chain employs TRBV11-3 and TRBJ2-7, with D maybe TRBD1 (6 bases). Deletions cut 5 bases from V and 4 bases from J, with 21 bases between. CDR3 length: 16 amino acids. Germline V gene lookup returns CDR1 SGHNT and CDR2 YENEEA. CDR3 sequence: CASSPEAQGVVYEQYF. The DNA of the CDR3 is TGTGCCAGCAGCCCAGAGGCACAGGGCGTCGTTTACGAGCAGTACTTC.

The chain couples TRBV6-6 to TRBJ1-5; TRBD1 agrees at 9 bases. The CDR3 is 15 residues long. V trimming: 5 bases; J trimming: 5 bases; junction bases outside the gene matches: 7. Per the germline V gene, CDR1 is MNHNY and CDR2 is SVGAGI (reference sequence). CDR3 sequence reads: CASSDRGGWDQPQHF. CDR3 coding DNA: TGTGCCAGCAGTGACAGGGGGGGGTGGGATCAGCCCCAGCATTTT.

A single count supports this clone. The V and J genes are TRBV5-1 and TRBJ2-3, with 15 positions matching TRBD2. CDR3 length equals 17 residues. V dropped 3 bases and J dropped 2; count of bases not matched to a gene: 4. Germline V CDR1 and CDR2: SGHRS, YFSETQ. Here the CDR3 DNA reads TGCGCCAGCAGCTCTGGACTAGCGGGAGGGATCACAGATACGCAGTATTTT. It codes for CASSSGLAGGITDTQYF.